Listed below are T cell receptor beta chains from one sample, sequenced in a study of blood T cell repertoires in COVID-19. TCRdb's table, derived via immunoSEQ multiplex PCR, lists solely in-frame clones and lacks some. The sample contains a few hundred thousand clones, around 86% of which appear only once. The source material was PBMCs or T cells enriched from blood (not recorded which). The receptors stem from a young woman who had recovered from COVID-19. CDR3s include the opening cysteine and the closing phenylalanine or tryptophan. The D gene is left open where the match is weak. Rows give clone size only sometimes, using once, few, many, or a class for an expanded clone.

J | D | size | V | CDR3 | DNA
TRBJ1-1 | TRBD1 | . | TRBV30 | CAWSGTGAEVEAFF | TGTGCCTGGAGTGGGACAGGGGCGGAGGTTGAAGCTTTCTTT
TRBJ2-7 | . | . | TRBV4-2 | CASSPTGTPRYEQYF | TGTGCCAGCAGCCCCACCGGGACACCACGTTACGAGCAGTACTTC
TRBJ2-7 | TRBD2 | many | TRBV19 | CASSIEGTSGVSYEQYF | TGTGCCAGTAGTATAGAGGGGACTAGCGGGGTCTCCTACGAGCAGTACTTC
TRBJ1-4 | . | . | TRBV6-5 | CASSYLGGEKLFF | TGTGCCAGCAGTTACCTAGGAGGCGAAAAACTGTTTTTT
TRBJ1-2 | . | . | TRBV29-1 | CSVVDRNYGYTF | TGCAGCGTTGTAGACAGAAACTATGGCTACACCTTC
TRBJ2-1 | TRBD2 | . | TRBV27 | CASSSGTSGRAVFF | TGTGCCAGCAGTTCCGGGACTAGCGGGAGGGCGGTGTTCTTC
TRBJ1-2 | . | . | TRBV21-1 | CASSKVRKRGSSNYGYTF | TGTGCCAGCAGCAAAGTGAGAAAAAGGGGCAGTTCTAACTATGGCTACACCTTC
TRBJ2-2 | TRBD2 | . | TRBV2 | CASSELRGATGELFF | TGTGCCAGCAGTGAACTGCGGGGGGCCACCGGGGAGCTGTTTTTT
TRBJ2-5 | . | . | TRBV29-1 | CSVEASGEETQYF | TGCAGCGTTGAGGCCTCAGGTGAGGAGACCCAGTACTTC
TRBJ1-2 | . | . | TRBV6-5 | CASSPQAMHGYTF | TGTGCCAGCAGCCCCCAGGCTATGCATGGCTACACCTTC
TRBJ2-1 | TRBD2 | few | TRBV4-2 | CASSPARGLVLEQFF | TGTGCCAGCAGCCCGGCGCGCGGACTAGTGCTTGAGCAGTTCTTC
TRBJ1-3 | TRBD1 | once | TRBV10-1 | CASSDTGTGSGNTIYF | TGCGCCAGCAGTGACACTGGGACAGGGTCAGGAAACACCATATATTTT
TRBJ1-1 | . | once | TRBV7-9 | CASSLAPGGSEAFF | TGTGCCAGCAGCTTAGCCCCAGGAGGGTCTGAAGCTTTCTTT
TRBJ1-5 | TRBD1 | . | TRBV10-3 | CAISRGQDSNQPQHF | TGTGCCATCAGCCGGGGACAGGATAGCAATCAGCCCCAGCATTTT
TRBJ1-2 | TRBD1 | . | TRBV2 | CASSVDRALGYTF | TGTGCCAGCAGTGTAGACAGGGCCCTGGGCTACACCTTC
TRBJ1-1 | . | . | TRBV2 | CASRANPAGNTEAFF | TGTGCCAGCCGTGCTAACCCGGCAGGGAACACTGAAGCTTTCTTT
TRBJ1-5 | . | . | TRBV28 | CASSLAQGNNQPQHF | TGTGCCAGCAGTTTAGCACAGGGAAACAATCAGCCCCAGCATTTT
TRBJ2-7 | . | . | TRBV3-1/TRBV3-2 | CASSQDEQGFSEQYF | TGTGCCAGCAGCCAAGATGAGCAGGGGTTCTCCGAGCAGTACTTC
TRBJ2-1 | . | . | TRBV5-1 | CASSSSGHNNEQFF | TGCGCCAGCAGTTCCTCCGGACACAACAATGAGCAGTTCTTC
TRBJ2-5 | TRBD2 | . | TRBV11-2 | CASSLAGGGGETQYF | TGTGCCAGCAGCTTAGCTGGCGGGGGGGGTGAGACCCAGTACTTC
TRBJ1-2 | TRBD1 | . | TRBV10-3 | CAISDSPGQGGYGYTF | TGTGCCATCAGTGATTCACCGGGACAGGGTGGCTATGGCTACACCTTC
TRBJ1-1 | . | . | TRBV28 | CASSTSWGGNTEAFF | TGTGCCAGCAGCACATCTTGGGGGGGCAACACTGAAGCTTTCTTT
TRBJ1-2 | . | . | TRBV5-1 | CASSLAAGSRANYGYTF | TGCGCCAGCAGCTTGGCCGCAGGTTCCAGAGCTAACTATGGCTACACCTTC
TRBJ1-3 | . | once | TRBV13 | CASRSYPGNTIYF | TGTGCCAGTCGGTCATATCCTGGAAACACCATATATTTT
TRBJ1-2 | TRBD1 | . | TRBV10-3 | CAISETTGDGYTF | TGTGCCATCAGTGAGACAACAGGGGACGGCTACACCTTC
TRBJ2-6 | . | . | TRBV19 | CATPRTDKFSSGANVLTF | TGTGCCACCCCCCGGACAGACAAGTTTAGCTCTGGGGCCAACGTCCTGACTTTC
TRBJ2-5 | . | . | TRBV6-5 | CASSRQTQYQETQYF | TGTGCCAGCAGCAGGCAGACCCAGTACCAAGAGACCCAGTACTTC
TRBJ2-5 | TRBD1 | . | TRBV28 | CASSKGGEETQYF | TGTGCCAGCAGTAAAGGGGGCGAAGAGACCCAGTACTTC
TRBJ1-4 | . | . | TRBV28 | CASQQGEDEKLFF | TGTGCCAGCCAACAGGGAGAAGATGAAAAACTGTTTTTT
TRBJ1-1 | . | . | TRBV29-1 | CSAKNNWIGEGNTEAFF | TGCAGCGCAAAAAACAATTGGATAGGGGAGGGGAACACTGAAGCTTTCTTT
TRBJ2-5 | TRBD1 | . | TRBV5-1 | CASTRTGVEETQYF | TGCGCCAGCACCCGGACAGGGGTGGAGGAGACCCAGTACTTC
TRBJ1-2 | . | . | TRBV4-2 | CASSQEAGNHYGYTF | TGTGCCAGCAGCCAAGAAGCGGGGAATCACTATGGCTACACCTTC
TRBJ1-2 | . | . | TRBV30 | CAWSVGGFHGYTF | TGTGCCTGGAGTGTAGGGGGATTTCATGGCTACACCTTC
TRBJ2-5 | TRBD1 | . | TRBV28 | CASSQTGARETQYF | TGTGCCAGCAGCCAGACAGGGGCCAGAGAGACCCAGTACTTC
TRBJ2-3 | TRBD2 | . | TRBV10-3 | CAITGLAGAGGRDTQYF | TGTGCCATCACCGGACTAGCGGGAGCGGGAGGGAGAGATACGCAGTATTTT
TRBJ1-1 | . | once | TRBV4-1 | CASSQEFRVEAFF | TGCGCCAGCAGCCAAGAATTTCGGGTTGAAGCTTTCTTT
TRBJ2-7 | TRBD2 | few | TRBV29-1 | CSVDFETSGRGQYF | TGCAGCGTTGATTTCGAGACTAGCGGGAGAGGGCAGTACTTC
TRBJ2-3 | . | . | TRBV9 | CASSPRDFTDTQYF | TGTGCCAGCAGCCCACGGGACTTCACAGATACGCAGTATTTT
TRBJ2-3 | . | . | TRBV9 | CASSVFVGGLRDTQYF | TGTGCCAGCAGCGTATTCGTGGGGGGACTTCGTGATACGCAGTATTTT
TRBJ2-7 | . | . | TRBV18 | CASSLSLTYEQYF | TGTGCCAGCTCACTGAGTCTTACCTACGAGCAGTACTTC
TRBJ2-7 | TRBD2 | . | TRBV6-5 | CASSYGGGSEQYF | TGTGCCAGCAGTTACGGGGGGGGATCCGAGCAGTACTTC
TRBJ1-2 | . | . | TRBV28 | CASSLTGRVYGYTF | TGTGCCAGCAGTTTAACAGGGAGGGTCTATGGCTACACCTTC
TRBJ2-4 | . | . | TRBV21-1 | CASSRTTGATNIQYF | TGTGCCAGCAGCCGGACCACAGGGGCGACAAACATTCAGTACTTC
TRBJ2-2 | . | . | TRBV24-1 | CATSALTGELFF | TGTGCCACCAGTGCTCTCACCGGGGAGCTGTTTTTT
TRBJ2-5 | TRBD2 | . | TRBV9 | CASSVGTSGSETQYF | TGTGCCAGCAGCGTAGGTACTAGCGGATCAGAGACCCAGTACTTC
TRBJ1-4 | TRBD1 | once | TRBV30 | CAWSAQGAVEKLFF | TGTGCCTGGAGTGCTCAGGGGGCGGTTGAAAAACTGTTTTTT
TRBJ1-5 | . | once | TRBV2 | CASSGRVEYGNQPQHF | TGTGCCAGCAGTGGCAGGGTTGAGTACGGCAATCAGCCCCAGCATTTT
TRBJ2-5 | TRBD2 | . | TRBV18 | CASSPFTPSSSGQETQYF | TGTGCCAGCTCACCATTTACCCCATCGTCTAGCGGCCAAGAGACCCAGTACTTC
TRBJ2-3 | . | . | TRBV2 | CASSATYTTISGEGHSTDTQYF | TGTGCCAGCAGTGCCACATACACAACTATTAGCGGTGAGGGTCATAGCACAGATACGCAGTATTTT
TRBJ1-1 | . | . | TRBV12-5 | CASGLVFDSSGNTEAFF | TGTGCTAGTGGTTTGGTATTTGATAGTTCAGGGAACACTGAAGCTTTCTTT
TRBJ2-5 | . | . | TRBV27 | CASSLLGDQETQYF | TGTGCCAGCAGTTTATTAGGGGACCAAGAGACCCAGTACTTC
TRBJ1-5 | TRBD1 | . | TRBV11-2 | CASSLDQGDQPQHF | TGTGCCAGCAGCTTAGATCAGGGGGATCAGCCCCAGCATTTT